Included here is one T cell receptor (beta chain) sequence, with context. One base away lies a much larger clone, so this may be a sequencing read error. This CDR3 is missing its conserved last phenylalanine or tryptophan, likely due to a read error. RNA transcripts were the source from which TCR beta CDR3 regions were amplified. The authors performed first-round RT-PCR with HTBI primers and then a second-round multiplex PCR. Via MiXCR, TCRdb re-called the multiplex PCR reads, giving one row per CDR3 protein. The table has approximately 700,000 distinct CDR3 sequences, roughly 39% seen once. This sample is drawn from a study of Graves' ophthalmopathy and Graves' hyperthyroidism. Trimming took 5 bases from V and 3 from J, leaving 11 bases between them. Germline V gene lookup returns CDR1 LNHDA and CDR2 SQIVND (reference sequence). The CDR3 contains 13 residues.

This chain joins TRBV19 and TRBJ2-7; tentative D call: TRBD1 (6 bases). The sequenced sample consisted of peripheral blood. This clonotype originated in an adult man with Graves' ophthalmopathy. DNA for the CDR3: TGTGCCAGTAGTGCCGGGACACTCTACGAGCAGTACCTC. Translation: CASSAGTLYEQYL.